The clone carrying this T cell receptor beta chain was found many times. Its antigen remains unknown. The sample is drawn from a study of response to subunit inactivated influenza vaccine. Study conclusions and caveats: Authors suggested each seasonal flu vaccination may recruit only limited numbers of new T cells.

One entry per CDR3 protein results from TCRdb running MiXCR on the RT-PCR reads. The data hold about 700,000 distinct CDR3 sequences, with 11% to 15% observed a single time. Looked up from germline, CDR1 is MNHEY and CDR2 is SMNVEV (reference sequence). Trimming left V 4 bases short and J 5 bases short, with 15 bases between. The CDR3 covers 14 residues. This chain uses TRBV27 with TRBJ2-7, with D possibly matching TRBD2 (5 bases). The sequence came from a man aged 50 or older who received an inactivated influenza vaccine. The sequences come from PBMCs from blood, collected 14 to 15 days before vaccination. CDR3 sequence (DNA): TGTGCCAGCAGTTGGCTAGCAAAACCGGACGAGCAGTACTTC. Translation gives CASSWLAKPDEQYF.